The TCR beta chain described here comes from a study of blood T cell repertoires in COVID-19. Study information: There were acute and convalescent COVID-19 samples, and they came from the United States, Italy and Spain.

TCRdb's copy holds only in-frame clones and misses some; the assay was immunoSEQ multiplex PCR. Of roughly 240,000 clones in the sample, approximately 86% are singletons; the top ten hold about 2.9%. The sequence derives from a woman in her twenties or thirties who had recovered from COVID-19. Sequences were obtained from peripheral blood.

The CDR3 DNA sequence: TGCGCCAGCAGCCCGACTAGAGCGGAGACCCAGTACTTC. Its translation is CASSPTRAETQYF. The chain has TRBV10-2 and TRBJ2-5; D is possibly TRBD2 (6 bases). Trimming removed 6 bases from V and 5 bases from J, with 13 bases in between. This CDR3 has 13 residues. Germline assignment: CDR1 WSHSY and CDR2 SAAADI.